The T cell receptor beta chain described here comes from a study of CD8 T cells in ankylosing spondylitis (TCRdb year 2017). At the level of the whole study: The study set out to find disease-linked TCR variants by profiling T cell receptor beta repertoires in ankylosing spondylitis patients and healthy donors. The full study cohort was made up of over 20 ankylosing spondylitis patients and more than 90 healthy donors. Samples of peripheral blood were taken, and for ankylosing spondylitis patients, synovial fluid was collected as well.

This sample was sequenced with an Illumina HiSeq 2500. TCR beta libraries were prepared by quantitative 5'-RACE with molecular barcodes. In the paper's pipeline: A new computational method, built on a probabilistic model of VDJ rearrangement, was used to identify disease-linked TCR variants. TCRdb handled the public reads itself, with Q25 trimming in fastp and clone calling in MiXCR, and kept productive beta chains. One record per CDR3 amino acid sequence lists the most common genes and DNA. The authors' filters were not applied to this entry. Here the sample has 290,000 or so distinct CDR3 sequences; less than 25% occur a single time. The top ten clonotypes cover 3% to 4% of the sample. This clonotype has more than one count but fewer than ten. The target of this receptor is not known. No clone much larger than this one lies a single base away; base qualities are absent. Broad study findings and their caveats: Significant enrichment of the disease-linked clones was reported in matched synovial fluid samples from ankylosing spondylitis patients. In peripheral blood, the disease-linked clones were found at relatively low frequencies and had a CD8+ phenotype. Some motif variants had previously been reported in the synovial fluid and blood of reactive arthritis patients, which suggests shared mechanisms of disease initiation. Blood from ankylosing spondylitis patients appeared to be characterized by a TCR beta motif composed of eight highly homologous amino acid variants.

The CDR3 contains 13 residues, cysteine and phenylalanine counted. The read is trimmed to its CDR3 DNA, 39 bases read in frame from base 1. The V and J ends are trimmed by 6 bases and 9 bases, leaving 20 bases between them. CDR1 is given as DFQATT and CDR2 as SNEGSKA, both from the germline V gene (reference sequence). The chain was built from TRBV20-1 and TRBJ2-5; a tentative D call is TRBD2 (6 bases match). This TCR was sampled from a female donor with ankylosing spondylitis or in good health (not recorded which). Material for sequencing was blood, either unsorted or a sorted T cell fraction (not recorded which). DNA sequence: TGCAGTGCGGTTTGGCTCTCCGGAGGGCCCCAGTACTTC. Its amino acids are CSAVWLSGGPQYF.